These 15 T cell receptor beta chains share one sample of origin, sequenced in a study of tissue T cells after allogeneic stem cell transplantation (dated by TCRdb to 2021 to 2024). Library preparation used the immunoSEQ multiplex PCR assay. TCRdb took this table from immuneACCESS and kept in-frame rearrangements with V and J called. Such tables lack part of the clones; where checked against another copy, unresolved V genes explain under half of the gap, and the rest is unexplained. The sample data list roughly 8,100 clones, and over 30% of these were observed just once. Just under 6.5% of the sample goes to the ten largest clones. The time point label, as the study defines it: mouse harvest day 14 after allogeneic transplant. Each mouse graft consisted of 10^7 T-cell-depleted bone marrow cells plus 10^6 splenic CD5+ T cells and was given by tail vein injection. The specimen was skin. The receptors shown here come from a female BALB/c mouse given C57BL/6 T cells with graft-versus-host disease after an allogeneic hematopoietic cell transplant.

Regarding this clone: The genes are named according to mouse. The read terminates 1 residue before the CDR3 end, so the remaining end is supplied by the germline J gene. The chain couples TRBV26 to TRBJ1-1; no definite D call. The CDR3 length is 14 residues. V gave up 7 bases and J gave up 1 base, with 13 bases separating them. Germline values: CDR1 KGHPV, CDR2 FQNQEV (reference sequence). CDR3 in amino acids: CASNLDTRNTEVFF. The CDR3 DNA, read in part, is TGTGCCAGCAACCTCGACACTCGGAACACAGAAGTCTTC.

In its sample, this clone was seen a few times. The listed genes are named as in mouse. The read halts 1 residue ahead of the CDR3 end, with the missing end drawn from the germline J gene. The chain is built from TRBV20 and TRBJ2-2, with D unclear. Trimming shortened V by 3 bases and J by 0 bases, and 2 bases separated the two germline ends. The CDR3 runs 12 residues. Germline loops: CDR1 GFQATS, CDR2 STVNSAI. The CDR3 protein is CGASPNTGQLYF. The sequenced part of the CDR3 DNA is TGTGGTGCTAGTCCAAACACCGGGCAGCTCTAC.

This clone was recorded a few times. Gene and germline names: mouse. Read coverage stops 1 residue before the CDR3 terminus; the germline J gene supplies the remainder. V gene TRBV26 combines with J gene TRBJ1-6, with a possible D match to TRBD1 (5 bases). TRBJ1-6 is flagged as an ORF with uncertain function. The germline V gene has CDR1 KGHPV and CDR2 FQNQEV (reference sequence). The CDR3 spans 12 residues. V lost 6 bases, J lost 8 bases, and 8 bases lay in between. The CDR3 reads CASRLTDSPLYF. The CDR3 DNA, read in part, is TGTGCCAGCAGACTGACAGATTCGCCCCTCTAC.

With regard to this clone: Genes and germline come from the mouse. The read ends 1 residue before the CDR3 terminus; that terminus is restored from the germline J gene. The rearrangement uses TRBV26 and TRBJ2-7; D call uncertain. CDR3 length: 12 residues. CDR1 and CDR2 (germline): KGHPV, FQNQEV (reference sequence). V lost 4 bases to trimming and J lost 0 bases, with 4 bases between them. CDR3 DNA (partial): TGTGCCAGCAGTCACACCTCCTATGAACAGTAC. It translates to CASSHTSYEQY. The CDR3 in its entirety is CASSHTSYEQYF. Variable domain in full (rest from reference TRBV26 and TRBJ2-7): NSKVIQTPRYLVKGQGQKAKMRCIPEKGHPVVFWYQQNKNNEFKFLINFQNQEVLQQIDMTEKRFSAECPSNSPCSLEIQSSEAGDSALYLCASSHTSYEQYFGPGTRLTVL.

Turning to this clone: At one boundary the junction diverges from the germline segment, which might be a read error. Gene names and germline refer to mouse. The observed sequence ends 1 residue before the CDR3 terminus, with the missing tail filled in from the germline J gene. The chain links TRBV24 to TRBJ2-5; D is uncertain. The CDR3 length is 14 residues. The germline gives CDR1 KGHTA, CDR2 FRNEEI. The CDR3 DNA, read in part, is TGTGCCAGCAGGCTGTCAGGCAGCCAAGACACCCAGTAC. It encodes CASRLSGSQDTQY. From start to end, the CDR3 is CASRLSGSQDTQYF.

As regards this clone: The gene names here belong to mouse. From the germline J gene comes the end of the CDR3, since the read stops 1 residue before it. V is TRBV15 and J is TRBJ2-4; no clear D gene. Germline-derived CDR1 and CDR2 are SGHND and FRSKSL. The CDR3 extends over 12 amino acids. V was trimmed by 3 bases and J by 1 base, leaving 2 bases between them. The part of the CDR3 DNA that was read is TGTGCCAGCAGTTTCGGTCAAAACACCTTGTAC. It yields the protein CASSFGQNTLY. The CDR3 in its entirety is CASSFGQNTLYF. Full variable domain (outside the CDR3, taken from reference TRBV15 and TRBJ2-4): DAGVTQTPRHEVAEKGQTIILKCEPVSGHNDLFWYRQTKIQGLELLSYFRSKSLMEDGGAFKDRFKAEMLNSSFSTLKIQPTEPKDSAVYLCASSFGQNTLYFGAGTRLSVL.

With regard to this clone: The germline and genes are mouse ones. The CDR3 end is not reached by the read, which stops 1 residue before it; the germline J gene fills it in. V and J are TRBV19 and TRBJ2-1; D not resolved. V lost 0 bases and J 7 bases, leaving 11 bases between the germline ends. Germline V CDR1 and CDR2: FNHDT, SITEND (reference sequence). This CDR3 has 14 amino acids. This CDR3 is CASSIEARRAEQFF. CDR3 DNA, as far as it was read: TGTGCCAGCAGTATAGAAGCCAGGAGGGCTGAGCAGTTC.

By sample fraction, this clone is medium-sized. Gene names refer to mouse genes. The read ends 1 residue before the CDR3 terminus; that terminus is restored from the germline J gene. The gene calls are TRBV13-1 and TRBJ1-5, with TRBD1 matching over 8 bases. Germline assignment: CDR1 NSHNY and CDR2 SYGAGN. This CDR3 comprises 14 residues. Unmatched junction bases numbered 0, after V lost 3 bases and J lost 1 base. The CDR3 protein is CASSGQGNNQAPLF. CDR3 DNA, as far as it was read: TGTGCCAGCAGTGGACAGGGGAACAACCAGGCTCCGCTT.

In the case of this clone: The genes are named according to mouse. With the read ending 1 residue before the CDR3 end, the germline J gene is used to fill in that end. This sequence joins TRBV3 and TRBJ1-1, with D uncertain. CDR3 length: 11 amino acids. The germline CDR1 and CDR2 sequences are SNHLY and FYNGKV (reference sequence). V shed 5 bases and J shed 7 bases, with 8 bases lying between them. The CDR3 region is CASSPHREVFF. The part of the CDR3 DNA that was read is TGTGCCAGCAGCCCCCACAGAGAAGTCTTC.

This clone ranks as medium-sized (0.01 to 0.1%). Gene labels here are mouse ones. The CDR3 is cut off 1 residue early in the read; its end comes from the germline J gene. This chain connects TRBV24 to TRBJ2-4; D may be TRBD1 or TRBD2 (5 bases each). V was shortened by 0 bases and J by 4 bases, with 8 bases between the two germline ends. Germline loops: CDR1 KGHTA, CDR2 FRNEEI. The CDR3 extends over 14 amino acids. The CDR3 loop is CASSLYRGKNTLYF. The sequenced part of the CDR3 DNA is TGTGCCAGCAGTCTGTATCGGGGGAAAAACACCTTGTAC.

To note about this clone: Here the gene names and germline are mouse. CDR3 DNA, as far as it was read: TGTGCCAGCGGTGAACAAAATAACAACCAGGCTCCGCTT. Residues: CASGEQNNNQAPL. The whole CDR3 region reads CASGEQNNNQAPLF. The gene calls are TRBV13-2 and TRBJ1-5; no firm D call. From the germline J gene comes the end of the CDR3, since the read stops 1 residue before it. This CDR3 has 14 amino acids. Trimming pared 2 bases from V and 0 bases from J, leaving 6 bases between. Per germline, CDR1 NNHNN and CDR2 SYGAGS (reference sequence).

This clone was detected a few times. The gene names given are mouse names. With the read ending 1 residue before the CDR3 end, the germline J gene is used to fill in that end. This sequence joins TRBV12-2 and TRBJ2-3, with 8 bases matching TRBD2. The trim removed 4 bases at V and 2 bases at J, leaving 4 bases unmatched. Germline values: CDR1 SGHLS, CDR2 HYDKME. This CDR3 has 14 amino acids. The DNA read from the CDR3 is TGTGCCAGCTCCCGGGGGGGCGATGCAGAAACGCTGTAT. The encoded protein is CASSRGGDAETLY. The full CDR3 reads CASSRGGDAETLYF.

Judged by abundance, this clone is medium-sized. The germline and genes are mouse ones. The read gets to within 1 residue of the CDR3 end, and the germline J gene fills in the rest. This rearrangement joins TRBV26 to TRBJ1-4; D possibly corresponds to TRBD1 (6 bases). The CDR3 totals 15 residues. V gave up 1 base and J gave up 2 bases, with 8 bases separating them. Looked up from germline, CDR1 is KGHPV and CDR2 is FQNQEV (reference sequence). The part of the CDR3 DNA that was read is TGTGCCAGCAGTCTGTTGGGACAATCCAACGAAAGATTATTT. This translates into CASSLLGQSNERLF. The CDR3 in full is CASSLLGQSNERLFF.

The table lists this clone with a few counts. The gene names here belong to mouse. The CDR3 is cut off 1 residue early in the read; its end comes from the germline J gene. V usage is TRBV23 and J usage is TRBJ2-4; TRBD2 was called by the table and not checked on the DNA. Per germline, CDR1 KGHTA and CDR2 FQNQQP. The CDR3 has 17 amino acids. The sequenced part of the CDR3 DNA is TGCTCCAGCAGTCAATCGATTGGGGGGGCGACTCAAAACACCTTGTAC. Encoded protein: CSSSQSIGGATQNTLY. From start to end, the CDR3 is CSSSQSIGGATQNTLYF.

By sample share, this clone is large. Gene names are the mouse ones. The read stops 1 residue short of the end of the CDR3; the missing end is completed from the germline J gene. This chain joins TRBV26 and TRBJ2-1; 7 bases are a match to TRBD1. Trimming removed 7 bases from V and 7 bases from J; junction bases left unmatched: 7. Germline values: CDR1 KGHPV, CDR2 FQNQEV (reference sequence). There are 13 residues in the CDR3. CDR3 DNA, as far as it was read: TGTGCCAGCACCCGACAGGGAGGGGCTGAGCAGTTC. Translated: CASTRQGGAEQF. The full CDR3 protein reads CASTRQGGAEQFF.